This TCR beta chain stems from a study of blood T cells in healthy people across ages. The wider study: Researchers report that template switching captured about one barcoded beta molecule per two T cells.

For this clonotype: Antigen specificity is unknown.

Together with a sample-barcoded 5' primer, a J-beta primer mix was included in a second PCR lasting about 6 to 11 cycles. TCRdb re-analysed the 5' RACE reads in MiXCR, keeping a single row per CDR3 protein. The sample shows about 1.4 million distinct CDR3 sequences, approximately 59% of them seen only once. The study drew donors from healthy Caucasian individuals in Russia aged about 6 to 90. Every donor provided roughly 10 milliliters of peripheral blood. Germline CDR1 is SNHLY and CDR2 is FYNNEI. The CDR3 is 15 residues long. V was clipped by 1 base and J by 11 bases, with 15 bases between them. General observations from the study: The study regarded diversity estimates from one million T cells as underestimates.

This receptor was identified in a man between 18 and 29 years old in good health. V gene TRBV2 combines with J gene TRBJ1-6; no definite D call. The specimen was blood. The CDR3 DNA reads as TGTGCCAGCAGTGAAGGGGCTGATTCGTCTACACCCCTCCACTTT. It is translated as CASSEGADSSTPLHF.